This T cell receptor beta chain was sequenced during a study of Graves' ophthalmopathy and Graves' hyperthyroidism (dated by TCRdb to 2017 to 2018). Regarding the complete study: Stable hyperthyroidism was defined as no progression to ophthalmopathy within 18 months of follow-up. To tell Graves' ophthalmopathy apart from Graves' hyperthyroidism, and to predict which patients would progress to ophthalmopathy, the study relied on TCR beta repertoire signatures. In total, approximately 140 blood samples were TCR-sequenced: 43 ophthalmopathy, some 75 hyperthyroidism and about 17 hyperthyroidism-to-ophthalmopathy patients. To explore V-J signatures that separate ophthalmopathy from hyperthyroidism, a discovery set of about 98 patients was enrolled, consisting of fewer than 45 with ophthalmopathy and 55 to 65 with stable hyperthyroidism. For independent validation, a separate cohort was made up of around 18 hyperthyroidism patients plus 17 patients who later progressed from hyperthyroidism to ophthalmopathy. In roughly 6 hyperthyroidism patients, the T-cell repertoire of thyroid tissue was compared with the T-cell repertoire of blood. After sampling, hyperthyroidism patients received methimazole starting at 30 mg daily, and ophthalmopathy patients received high-dose intravenous methylprednisolone.

From cysteine to phenylalanine, the CDR3 is 15 amino acids long. Solely the CDR3 DNA is kept, with 45 bases framed from the first base. Sequences MNHEY (CDR1) and SVGEGT (CDR2) are obtained from the germline V gene. V loses 2 bases of germline sequence and J loses 4 bases, and the interval between the two ends is 15 bases. Patients with hyperthyroidism were aged 18 to 65 years, had been newly diagnosed, and had a disease duration of less than 2 months. Anyone with other autoimmune diseases, uncontrolled infections, pregnancy or lactation was excluded from the study. Clinical symptoms, serum thyroxine, TRAb, thyroid ultrasound and orbital computed tomography formed the basis of the diagnosis. Trizol reagent was used to extract the total RNA, and its quality was then checked on an Agilent 2100 Bioanalyzer. For repertoire sequencing, the TCR beta CDR3 regions were amplified from RNA transcripts. The first round of RT-PCR was done with HTBI primers and the Qiagen OneStep RT-PCR kit, and was followed by a second round of multiplex PCR, then size selection and purification. Libraries were sequenced on an Illumina HiSeq2000 using paired-end 100 bp reads. As for the authors' bioinformatics: SOAPnuke was used to process the reads, throwing out any read that had adapters, had uncalled bases, had a mean Phred below 15, or lacked an exact constant-primer or identifier match. COPE v1.2.5 was used to merge the high-quality paired reads. Clonotypes were defined as unique nucleotide sequences and were aligned to IMGT TRB V, D and J references using MiTCR v1.1. Analysis was restricted to V-J combinations with a frequency above 0.0001, which covered just over 98% of repertoires. For each V-J combination, a TCR clonal expansion and chaos score was defined as the ratio of F50 clonal expansion to chaos observed in the TCRdist matrix. Welch's t-statistics and random forest were used to narrow the features down to roughly twelve V-J combinations, which were then fed into a naive Bayes classifier. The similarity between thyroid and blood repertoires was quantified using the Morisita-Horn index. Through fastp at Q25 and MiXCR, TCRdb rebuilt clones from the public reads, retaining in-frame beta chains. All rows with the same CDR3 protein become a single entry with the most common DNA and genes. The V and J calls were determined by TCRdb, not by the authors. Counted in this sample were about 550,000 distinct CDR3 sequences; roughly 39% of them appeared once. About 4% of the sample rests with the top ten.

Results and caveats for the whole study, not just this receptor: In cross-validation, the 13-signature model distinguished ophthalmopathy from stable hyperthyroidism with approximately 85% sensitivity and around 81% specificity, and in the test set the corresponding values were roughly 80% and 76%. Sample size was not statistically predetermined, and group allocation was not concealed from the investigators. Most expanded thyroid clonotypes with frequency above 0.001 were also detected in blood, suggesting blood repertoires may reflect the thyroid immune response. In validation, the model predicted ophthalmopathy progression with about 70% sensitivity and less than 80% specificity; approximately 12 predicted patients were CT-confirmed with GO in a median of 6.5 months.

In its sample, this clonotype was seen many times. The specificity of this receptor is unknown. No quality values exist for individual bases; no much larger clone is one base distant. This chain joins TRBV6-2 or TRBV6-3 to TRBJ2-7; the D region possibly corresponds to TRBD2 (6 bases align). The source is an adult man with Graves' hyperthyroidism. The sample comprised peripheral blood or thyroid tissue (not recorded which). The DNA is as follows: TGTGCCAGCAGTTACCCAGGAATGGCGGGGTACGAGCAGTACTTC. Its protein product is CASSYPGMAGYEQYF.